This T cell receptor beta chain was captured by sequencing in a study of shared clonotypes between healthy human individuals. Study outcomes and limitations: With few donors, the genetic and exposure-history diversity represented was limited.

Deletions cut 1 base from V and 2 bases from J, with 6 bases between. CDR3 length: 14 amino acids. Germline CDR1 SGHAT, CDR2 FQNNGV. Among the donors, all were Caucasian adults who lived in Nashville, Tennessee. Some 30,000 T cell genomes, or around 180 ng DNA, went into the sorted-subset replicate PCRs. Produced via immunoSEQ multiplex PCR; TCRdb's table is partial and in-frame only. This repertoire shows approximately 530,000 clones, roughly 95% found once; its top ten account for 0.05% to 0.07%. A remark on this clone: Its antigen is as yet unknown.

The chain has TRBV11-2 and TRBJ1-3; D is possibly TRBD1 (6 bases). The sequencing input was naive CD4+ T cells sorted from blood. The subset denotes: CD45RA+ positively selected. The clonotype comes from a woman in her 30s in good health. CDR3 bases: TGTGCCAGCAGCTTAGCAGGGGCTGGAAACACCATATATTTT. The encoded protein is CASSLAGAGNTIYF.